The 30 T cell receptor beta chains given below trace back to one sample, sequenced in a study of response to subunit inactivated influenza vaccine. TCRdb re-derived calls from the RT-PCR reads in MiXCR, one entry per CDR3 protein. The sample comprises 250,000 to 350,000 distinct CDR3 sequences, about 20% of which are singletons, and 10% rests with the top ten. Material: PBMCs from blood, obtained about 19 months after vaccination. These receptors were obtained from a man in his fifties or sixties who received an inactivated influenza vaccine.

This clonotype was detected many times. The rearrangement uses TRBV2 and TRBJ2-5; D remains ambiguous. Trimming took 3 bases from V and 5 from J, leaving 1 base between them. Germline V gene sequence: CDR1 SNHLY, CDR2 FYNNEI. The CDR3 has 10 amino acids. The chain's CDR3 is CASSEETQYF. CDR3 sequence (DNA): TGTGCCAGCAGTGAGGAGACCCAGTACTTC. Full variable domain (rest looked up from reference TRBV2 and TRBJ2-5): EPEVTQTPSHQVTQMGQEVILRCVPISNHLYFYWYRQILGQKVEFLVSFYNNEISEKSEIFDDQFSVERPDGSNFTLKIRSTKLEDSAMYFCASSEETQYFGPGTRLLVL.

This clonotype was counted ten times or more. The chain joins TRBV5-1 to TRBJ2-7; 10 nucleotides line up with TRBD1. The J segment lost 2 bases and the V segment lost 0 bases, leaving 5 bases of the junction unmatched. The CDR3 is 16 residues long. Germline V lookup: CDR1 SGHRS, CDR2 YFSETQ. The CDR3 DNA reads as TGCGCCAGCAGCTTGGGGACAGGGGGACCCGCCTACGAGCAGTACTTC. This translates into CASSLGTGGPAYEQYF.

This clonotype turned up a few times. This chain joins TRBV11-1 and TRBJ2-2; 9 bases are a match to TRBD1. J gave up 3 bases and V 1 base, and 0 bases lay outside the gene matches. Per the germline V gene, CDR1 is SGHAT and CDR2 is FQDESV (reference sequence). This CDR3 spans 15 amino acids. CDR3 nucleotides: TGTGCCAGCAGCTTAGGGACAGGGGACACCGGGGAGCTGTTTTTT. It codes for CASSLGTGDTGELFF.

This clonotype has a count of ten or more. J is TRBJ2-2 and V is TRBV27; D is undetermined. The CDR3 spans 12 residues. Trimming removed 3 bases from V and 4 bases from J, with 3 bases in between. Germline V gives CDR1 MNHEY, CDR2 SMNVEV (reference sequence). This CDR3 reads CASSFGTGELFF. The DNA of the CDR3 is TGTGCCAGCAGTTTTGGCACCGGGGAGCTGTTTTTT.

In its sample, this clonotype was seen once. This chain connects TRBV20-1 to TRBJ1-5; 7 bases line up with TRBD1. V lost 5 bases, J lost 7 bases, and 23 bases stayed unmatched. The CDR3 covers 18 residues. Germline V gene sequence: CDR1 DFQATT, CDR2 SNEGSKA (reference sequence). The CDR3 coding sequence is TGCAGTGCTGGCGACGCCTTATTCGACAGGGAAGCAGGCCAGCCCCAGCATTTT. Translation: CSAGDALFDREAGQPQHF.

The CDR3 sequence: CASSYAGSGNTIYF. The CDR3 DNA follows: TGTGCCAGCAGTTACGCCGGCTCTGGAAACACCATATATTTT. V gene TRBV5-4 combines with J gene TRBJ1-3; D remains unclear. Per the germline V gene, CDR1 is SGHNT and CDR2 is YYREEE (reference sequence). Deletions cut 5 bases from V and 0 bases from J, with 9 bases between. This CDR3 has 14 residues.

This rearrangement joins TRBV5-1 to TRBJ1-2; weak D call: TRBD1 (6 bases). The CDR3 totals 13 residues. The V gene lost 4 bases and the J gene lost 4 bases, with 11 bases spanning the gap. Germline assignment: CDR1 SGHRS and CDR2 YFSETQ. CDR3 in DNA: TGCGCCAGCAGCCAGGACAGCACCTATGGCTACACCTTC. This encodes CASSQDSTYGYTF.

Note on this clonotype: A much larger clone sits a single nucleotide away, making a read error possible. The chain recombines TRBV6-5 with TRBJ1-2; D gene uncertain. This CDR3 contains 15 residues. Trimming cost V 0 bases and J 2 bases, with 10 bases left between them. CDR1 and CDR2 from the germline V gene are MNHEY and SVGAGI. The CDR3 nucleotides read TGTGCCAGCAGTTACTCGTATTTAACGAACTATGGCTACACCTTC. As protein: CASSYSYLTNYGYTF.

The table lists this clonotype with many counts. The chain employs TRBV20-1 and TRBJ1-3; a possible D gene is TRBD1 (6 bases). This CDR3 has 15 amino acids. Germline loops: CDR1 DFQATT, CDR2 SNEGSKA (reference sequence). Trimming shortened V by 1 base and J by 2 bases, and 12 bases separated the two germline ends. For the CDR3, the DNA is TGCAGTGCTAGAGTGGGGGGGGCCGCTGGAAACACCATATATTTT. This translates into CSARVGGAAGNTIYF.

This clonotype showed up just a few times. CDR3 sequence reads: CATSRDFSGGTDTQYF. CDR3 DNA sequence: TGTGCCACCAGCAGAGATTTCTCGGGAGGCACAGATACGCAGTATTTT. V gene TRBV15 combines with J gene TRBJ2-3, with D possibly TRBD2 on 6 matching bases. The germline CDR1 and CDR2 sequences are LNHNV and YYDKDF (reference sequence). The germline V and J ends were trimmed by 0 bases and 1 base, with 11 bases remaining between them. This CDR3 contains 16 residues.

The rearrangement joins TRBV24-1 to TRBJ2-1; 8 nucleotides match TRBD2. V trimming: 9 bases; J trimming: 2 bases; junction bases outside the gene matches: 8. Per the germline V gene, CDR1 is KGHDR and CDR2 is SFDVKD. The CDR3 has 15 amino acids. CDR3 in amino acids: CATQWSGGTYNEQFF. The CDR3 DNA is TGTGCCACCCAGTGGAGCGGGGGTACCTACAATGAGCAGTTCTTC.

The V and J genes are TRBV7-2 and TRBJ2-5; TRBD2 aligns across 7 bases. J lost 4 bases, V lost 6 bases, and 5 bases had no gene match. The CDR3 length is 13 residues. Germline assignment: CDR1 SGHTA and CDR2 FQGNSA. Here the CDR3 reads CASRRGLTETQYF. CDR3 coding DNA: TGTGCCAGCAGGCGGGGGTTGACAGAGACCCAGTACTTC. Based on the CDR3 plus reference TRBV7-2 and TRBJ2-5, the full variable domain is GAGVSQSPSNKVTEKGKDVELRCDPISGHTALYWYRQSLGQGLEFLIYFQGNSAPDKSGLPSDRFSAERTGGSVSTLTIQRTQQEDSAVYLCASRRGLTETQYFGPGTRLLVL.

Many counts were recorded for this clonotype. The chain uses TRBV7-2 and TRBJ1-1; no clear D gene. This CDR3 has 13 residues. Germline V lookup: CDR1 SGHTA, CDR2 FQGNSA. The V end was cut by 4 bases, the J end by 5 bases, with 11 bases between. CDR3 sequence reads: CASSSDGGTEAFF. DNA of the CDR3: TGTGCCAGCAGCTCCGACGGAGGAACTGAAGCTTTCTTT. The complete variable domain, with remaining parts taken from reference TRBV7-2 and TRBJ1-1, reads GAGVSQSPSNKVTEKGKDVELRCDPISGHTALYWYRQSLGQGLEFLIYFQGNSAPDKSGLPSDRFSAERTGGSVSTLTIQRTQQEDSAVYLCASSSDGGTEAFFGQGTRLTVV.

This clonotype was picked up a small number of times. The chain links TRBV7-2 to TRBJ1-4, with a tentative D call TRBD1 (6 bases). The CDR3 extends over 14 amino acids. The germline V gene encodes CDR1 SGHTA and CDR2 FQGNSA. Trimming removed 5 bases from V and 8 bases from J, with 15 bases in between. The CDR3 loop is CASSLWPGDEKLFF. The CDR3 DNA reads as TGTGCCAGCAGCCTATGGCCAGGGGACGAAAAACTGTTTTTT.

This clonotype was picked up a small number of times. V is TRBV9 and J is TRBJ2-3; 14 bases match TRBD2. Trimming at V came to 1 base and at J to 4 bases, leaving 2 bases not matched to a gene. The CDR3 covers 16 residues. CDR1 and CDR2 (germline): SGDLS, YYNGEE. CDR3 sequence: CASSVQGLAGADTQYF. CDR3 DNA: TGTGCCAGCAGCGTACAGGGACTAGCGGGAGCAGATACGCAGTATTTT.

This clonotype was counted between two and nine times. The V call is TRBV6-2 or TRBV6-3, the J call TRBJ2-3; tentatively, D is TRBD1 or TRBD2 (5 bases each). The CDR3 contains 14 residues. V was trimmed by 4 bases and J by 2 bases, leaving 10 bases between them. The germline CDR1 and CDR2 sequences are MNHEY and SVGEGT. Written as DNA, the CDR3 is TGTGCCAGCAGTTCGGGGCCAGTCACAGATACGCAGTATTTT. It translates to CASSSGPVTDTQYF.

The genes are TRBV7-2 and TRBJ2-3; 12 bases map to TRBD2. The trim removed 7 bases at V and 6 bases at J, leaving 5 bases unmatched. Germline-derived CDR1 and CDR2 are SGHTA and FQGNSA. The CDR3 has 14 amino acids. CDR3 residues: CASTLAGGADTQYF. The CDR3 DNA is TGTGCCAGCACCCTAGCGGGGGGGGCCGATACGCAGTATTTT. The entire variable domain, with the rest obtained from reference TRBV7-2 and TRBJ2-3, is as follows: GAGVSQSPSNKVTEKGKDVELRCDPISGHTALYWYRQSLGQGLEFLIYFQGNSAPDKSGLPSDRFSAERTGGSVSTLTIQRTQQEDSAVYLCASTLAGGADTQYFGPGTRLTVL.

The chain uses TRBV6-1 and TRBJ1-6; no reliable D call. The germline V gene encodes CDR1 MNHNS and CDR2 SASEGT. The CDR3 runs to 15 residues. Between the trimmed V and J ends, which lost 7 bases and 0 bases, there was a span of 10 bases. The chain's CDR3 is CASNKGSSYNSPLHF. CDR3 DNA: TGTGCCAGCAATAAGGGCAGCTCCTATAATTCACCCCTCCACTTT.

The chain links TRBV27 to TRBJ2-1; TRBD2 is a possible D gene (6 bases). Trimming removed 0 bases at V and 6 bases at J, with 18 bases between. Germline CDR1 MNHEY, CDR2 SMNVEV (reference sequence). The CDR3 is 17 residues long. The DNA for the CDR3 is TGTGCCAGCAGTTTATCGATGGGCGGGGTTGTAGGCAATGAGCAGTTCTTC. Translating it yields CASSLSMGGVVGNEQFF.

V is TRBV5-6 and J is TRBJ2-3; D gene ambiguous. CDR3 size: 16 residues. V was clipped by 1 base and J by 1 base, with 13 bases between them. Germline CDR1 and CDR2: SGHDT and YYEEEE. The CDR3 nucleotides are TGTGCCAGCAGCTTGATGCTTTTCCGAGGCACAGATACGCAGTATTTT. Translated, it gives CASSLMLFRGTDTQYF.

The V gene is TRBV29-1, the J gene TRBJ2-1; D is unclear. Germline values: CDR1 SQVTM, CDR2 ANQGSEA. The CDR3 contains 14 residues. Deletions cut 6 bases from V and 4 bases from J, with 16 bases between. Here the CDR3 DNA reads TGCAGCGTGCGATGGGTGGACGCATACAATGAGCAGTTCTTC. It encodes CSVRWVDAYNEQFF.

In this sample, this clonotype turned up a few times. In DNA, the CDR3 is TGCGCCAGCAGCCAAGATACGGGGGTGACAGATACGCAGTATTTT. It translates to CASSQDTGVTDTQYF. V gene TRBV4-3 combines with J gene TRBJ2-3; possibly TRBD2 for D (6 bases). V was trimmed by 0 bases and J by 3 bases, leaving 10 bases between them. Per the germline V gene, CDR1 is LGHNA and CDR2 is YSLEER. The length of the CDR3 is 15 residues.

This clonotype appeared many times. The V and J genes are TRBV12-3 or TRBV12-4 and TRBJ1-1; D not resolved. V lost 4 bases and J 4 bases, leaving 10 bases between the germline ends. This CDR3 has 13 amino acids. CDR3 sequence: CASSYIRSTEAFF. CDR3 nucleotides: TGTGCCAGCAGTTATATCCGCTCCACTGAAGCTTTCTTT.

V and J are TRBV5-1 and TRBJ1-6, with no clear D. Trimming pared 1 base from V and 16 bases from J, leaving 15 bases between. Germline V gene data show CDR1 as SGHRS and CDR2 as YFSETQ. There are 13 residues in the CDR3. DNA of the CDR3: TGCGCCAGCAGCTTGAGCCAGCCAGTTGAACTCCACTTT. The encoded protein is CASSLSQPVELHF. Together with reference TRBV5-1 and TRBJ1-6, the CDR3 gives the full variable domain: KAGVTQTPRYLIKTRGQQVTLSCSPISGHRSVSWYQQTPGQGLQFLFEYFSETQRNKGNFPGRFSGRQFSNSRSEMNVSTLELGDSALYLCASSLSQPVELHFGNGTRLTVT.

The V gene is TRBV9, the J gene TRBJ2-3; D not resolved. This CDR3 comprises 14 residues. V dropped 3 bases and J dropped 4 bases, with 12 bases sitting between them. Germline CDR1 SGDLS, CDR2 YYNGEE. CDR3 loop: CASSAGAGPDTQYF. CDR3 nucleotide sequence: TGTGCCAGCAGCGCCGGAGCAGGTCCAGATACGCAGTATTTT. The whole variable domain, filled in from reference TRBV9 and TRBJ2-3, reads DSGVTQTPKHLITATGQRVTLRCSPRSGDLSVYWYQQSLDQGLQFLIQYYNGEERAKGNILERFSAQQFPDLHSELNLSSLELGDSALYFCASSAGAGPDTQYFGPGTRLTVL.

This chain links TRBV27 with TRBJ2-1; 7 nucleotides match TRBD2. V shed 8 bases, J shed 5 bases, and the junction held 12 bases outside the gene matches. Germline V CDR1 and CDR2: MNHEY, SMNVEV (reference sequence). The CDR3 is made up of 15 amino acids. DNA for the CDR3: TGTGCCAGCGGTCCTTGGGCTAGCGGAAACAATGAGCAGTTCTTC. It specifies CASGPWASGNNEQFF.

This rearrangement joins TRBV4-1 to TRBJ1-5; D possibly corresponds to TRBD1 (5 bases). The germline CDR1 and CDR2 sequences are MGHRA and YSYEKL. This CDR3 comprises 17 residues. Trimming removed 0 bases from V and 3 bases from J, with 15 bases in between. The CDR3 here is CASSQDRVPGPNQPQHF. CDR3 bases: TGCGCCAGCAGCCAAGATCGGGTGCCAGGGCCCAATCAGCCCCAGCATTTT.

Many counts were recorded for this clonotype. The V gene is TRBV7-8, the J gene TRBJ1-1, with no clear D. CDR1 SGHVS and CDR2 FQNEAQ come from the germline V gene. V lost 3 bases to trimming and J lost 7 bases, with 6 bases between them. The CDR3 extends over 11 amino acids. The CDR3 DNA follows: TGTGCCAGCAGCTTCGTTGGTGAAGCTTTCTTT. Its protein is CASSFVGEAFF. The variable domain in full, completed from reference TRBV7-8 and TRBJ1-1, reads GAGVSQSPRYKVAKRGQDVALRCDPISGHVSLFWYQQALGQGPEFLTYFQNEAQLDKSGLPSDRFFAERPEGSVSTLKIQRTQQEDSAVYLCASSFVGEAFFGQGTRLTVV.

This clonotype was seen repeatedly, ten times or more. This sequence joins TRBV6-1 and TRBJ1-4; TRBD1 matches 10 bases. The V gene's germline CDR1 is MNHNS and CDR2 SASEGT. The CDR3 loop spans 17 amino acids. The ends lost 8 bases at V and 7 bases at J; junction bases unmatched: 16. The CDR3 sequence: CASWGGQGSSRAEKLFF. DNA of the CDR3: TGTGCCAGCTGGGGGGGACAGGGGTCTTCCCGGGCTGAAAAACTGTTTTTT.

This clonotype was observed a few times. CDR3 loop: CASSQIEGTGELFF. For the CDR3, the DNA is TGCGCCAGCAGCCAGATAGAGGGCACCGGGGAGCTGTTTTTT. The chain combines TRBV4-3 with TRBJ2-2; D is possibly TRBD2 (5 bases). Between the trimmed V and J ends, which lost 3 bases and 4 bases, there was a span of 9 bases. The germline CDR1 and CDR2 sequences are LGHNA and YSLEER. The CDR3 length is 14 residues.